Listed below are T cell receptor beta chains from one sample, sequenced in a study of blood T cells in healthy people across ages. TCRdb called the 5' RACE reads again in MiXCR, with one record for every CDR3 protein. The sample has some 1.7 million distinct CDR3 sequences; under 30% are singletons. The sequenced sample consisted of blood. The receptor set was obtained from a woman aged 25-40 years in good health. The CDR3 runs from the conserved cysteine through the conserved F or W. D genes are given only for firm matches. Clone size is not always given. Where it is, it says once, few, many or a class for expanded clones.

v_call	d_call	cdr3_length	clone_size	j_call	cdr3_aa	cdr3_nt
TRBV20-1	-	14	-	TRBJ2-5	CSAPQPGYQDTQYF	TGCAGTGCCCCTCAACCGGGCTACCAAGACACCCAGTACTTC
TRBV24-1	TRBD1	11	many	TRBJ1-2	CATSGQGGYTF	TGTGCCACCAGCGGACAGGGTGGCTACACCTTC
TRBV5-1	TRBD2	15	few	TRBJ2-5	CASSWTSGSVETQYF	TGCGCCAGCAGCTGGACTAGCGGGAGTGTGGAGACCCAGTACTTC
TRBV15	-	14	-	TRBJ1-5	CATSTRTGEGPQHF	TGTGCCACCAGCACCCGGACCGGGGAGGGGCCCCAGCATTTT
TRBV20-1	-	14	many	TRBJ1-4	CSASDGATNEKLFF	TGCAGTGCTAGTGATGGAGCAACTAATGAAAAACTGTTTTTT
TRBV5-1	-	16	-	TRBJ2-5	CASSSRGAGSLKTQYF	TGCGCCAGCAGCTCCAGGGGGGCGGGGAGTCTTAAGACCCAGTACTTC
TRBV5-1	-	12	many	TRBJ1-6	CASSLDNSPLHF	TGTGCCAGCAGCTTAGACAATTCACCCCTCCACTTT
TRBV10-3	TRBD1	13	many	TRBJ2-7	CAIKQGSSYEQYF	TGTGCCATAAAACAGGGGAGCTCCTACGAGCAGTACTTC
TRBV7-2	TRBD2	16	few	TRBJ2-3	CASSLWASGNTDTQYF	TGTGCCAGCAGCTTATGGGCTAGCGGGAATACAGATACGCAGTATTTT
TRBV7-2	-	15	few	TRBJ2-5	CASSLIGRNQETQYF	TGTGCCAGCAGCTTAATAGGGCGGAACCAAGAGACCCAGTACTTC
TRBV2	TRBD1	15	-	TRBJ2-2	CASRGPGGDTGELFF	TGTGCCAGCAGAGGACCAGGGGGCGACACCGGGGAGCTGTTTTTT
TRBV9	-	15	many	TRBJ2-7	CASSVGRASSYEQYF	TGTGCCAGCAGCGTAGGAAGGGCCTCTTCCTACGAGCAGTACTTC
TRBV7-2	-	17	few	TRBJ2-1	CASSPTARGGSYNEQFF	TGTGCCAGCAGCCCCACCGCGAGGGGGGGCTCCTACAATGAGCAGTTCTTC
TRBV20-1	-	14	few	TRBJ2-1	CSAGGGQGPNEQFF	TGCAGTGCTGGGGGGGGGCAGGGCCCCAATGAGCAGTTCTTC
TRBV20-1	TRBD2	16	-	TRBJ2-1	CSARVLVGGSQETQFF	TGCAGTGCTAGAGTCCTGGTCGGGGGGTCCCAAGAGACCCAGTTCTTC
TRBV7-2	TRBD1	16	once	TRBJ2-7	CVSSPRVGTGFYEQYF	TGTGTCAGCAGCCCCCGGGTTGGGACAGGGTTCTACGAGCAGTACTTC
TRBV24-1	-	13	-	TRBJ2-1	CATSDPPSGEQFF	TGTGCCACCAGTGATCCTCCATCGGGTGAGCAGTTCTTC
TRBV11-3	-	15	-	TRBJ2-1	CASSLGGSVGNEQFF	TGTGCCAGCAGCTTAGGTGGGAGTGTTGGCAATGAGCAGTTCTTC
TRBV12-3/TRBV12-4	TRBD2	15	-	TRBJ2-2	CASSFGTSVSGELFF	TGTGCCAGCAGTTTCGGGACTAGCGTATCCGGGGAGCTGTTTTTT
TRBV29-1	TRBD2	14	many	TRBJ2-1	CSVDRAGGANEQFF	TGCAGCGTTGATCGAGCGGGGGGAGCGAATGAGCAGTTCTTC
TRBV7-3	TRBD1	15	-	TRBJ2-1	CANSPRTGGFGEQFF	TGTGCCAACAGCCCCCGGACAGGGGGCTTTGGTGAGCAGTTCTTC
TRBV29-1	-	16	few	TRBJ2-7	CSVEGAGGAPTYEQYF	TGCAGCGTTGAGGGGGCCGGAGGGGCACCTACCTACGAGCAGTACTTC
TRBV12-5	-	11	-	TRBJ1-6	CASAPPSPLHF	TGTGCTAGCGCCCCGCCCTCACCCCTCCACTTT
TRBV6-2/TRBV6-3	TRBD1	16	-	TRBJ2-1	CASRVLQGIPYNEQFF	TGTGCCAGCAGGGTCCTACAGGGGATCCCCTACAATGAGCAGTTCTTC
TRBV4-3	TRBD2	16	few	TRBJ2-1	CASSHTLAGGRNEQFF	TGCGCCAGCAGCCATACCCTAGCGGGAGGCCGCAATGAGCAGTTCTTC
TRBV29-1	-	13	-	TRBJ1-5	CSVGGDGNQPQHF	TGCAGCGTTGGGGGGGATGGTAATCAGCCCCAGCATTTT
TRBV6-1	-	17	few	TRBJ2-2	CASSRGDGLENTGELFF	TGTGCCAGCAGTAGAGGGGACGGACTGGAGAACACCGGGGAGCTGTTTTTT
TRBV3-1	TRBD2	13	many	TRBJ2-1	CASAGGPYNEQFF	TGTGCCAGCGCGGGAGGGCCCTACAATGAGCAGTTCTTC
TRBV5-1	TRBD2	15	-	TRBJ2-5	CASSSAGRPQETQYF	TGCGCCAGCAGCTCAGCGGGGAGGCCCCAAGAGACCCAGTACTTC
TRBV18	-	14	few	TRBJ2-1	CASVRASSYNEQFF	TGTGCCAGCGTAAGGGCTAGCTCCTACAATGAGCAGTTCTTC
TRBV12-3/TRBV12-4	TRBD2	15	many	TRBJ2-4	CASSFAGGAKNIQYF	TGTGCCAGCAGTTTTGCGGGAGGAGCCAAAAACATTCAGTACTTC
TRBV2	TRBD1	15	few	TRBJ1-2	CASSSSFQGAAGYTF	TGTGCCAGCAGCTCTAGTTTCCAGGGGGCGGCCGGCTACACCTTC
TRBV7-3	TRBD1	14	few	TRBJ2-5	CASSSGTGIETQYF	TGTGCCAGCAGCTCGGGGACAGGGATTGAGACCCAGTACTTC
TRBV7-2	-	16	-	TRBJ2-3	CASSLAAGRRTDTQYF	TGTGCCAGCAGCTTAGCGGCGGGGAGGCGGACAGATACGCAGTATTTT
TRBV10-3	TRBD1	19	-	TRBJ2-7	CAISDTGTGGLSAYNEQYF	TGTGCTATCAGCGACACCGGGACAGGGGGATTATCGGCCTACAATGAGCAGTACTTC
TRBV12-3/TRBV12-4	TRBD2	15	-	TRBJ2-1	CASRLGLAGDNEQFF	TGTGCCAGCAGGCTGGGACTAGCGGGGGACAATGAGCAGTTCTTC
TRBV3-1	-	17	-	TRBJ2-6	CASSLRGGPSGANVLTF	TGTGCCAGCAGCCTAAGAGGAGGGCCCTCTGGGGCCAACGTCCTGACTTTC
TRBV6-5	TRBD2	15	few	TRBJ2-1	CASGPPGTSGNEQFF	TGTGCCAGCGGACCTCCCGGGACTAGCGGGAATGAGCAGTTCTTC
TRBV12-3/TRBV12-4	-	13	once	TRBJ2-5	CASSFGAQGTQYF	TGTGCCAGCAGTTTTGGGGCGCAAGGGACCCAGTACTTC
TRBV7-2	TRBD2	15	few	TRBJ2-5	CASSWRLADQETQYF	TGTGCCAGCAGCTGGAGACTAGCGGACCAAGAGACCCAGTACTTC
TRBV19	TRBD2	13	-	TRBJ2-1	CASSGWTSNEQFF	TGTGCCAGTAGTGGGTGGACTAGCAATGAGCAGTTCTTC
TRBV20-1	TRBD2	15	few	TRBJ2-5	CSARRLAGLQETQYF	TGCAGTGCTAGAAGACTAGCGGGGCTCCAAGAGACCCAGTACTTC
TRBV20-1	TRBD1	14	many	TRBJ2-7	CSARGRQGAYEQYF	TGCAGTGCTAGAGGAAGACAGGGGGCCTACGAGCAGTACTTC
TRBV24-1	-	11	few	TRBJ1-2	CATSDRYGYTF	TGTGCCACCTCGGACAGATATGGCTACACCTTC
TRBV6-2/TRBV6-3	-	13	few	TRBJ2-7	CTSSYDSFYEQYF	TGTACCAGCAGTTACGACTCCTTCTACGAGCAGTACTTC
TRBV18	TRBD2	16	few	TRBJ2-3	CASSPTGTSGSDTQYF	TGTGCCAGCTCACCGACCGGGACTAGCGGGTCAGATACGCAGTATTTT
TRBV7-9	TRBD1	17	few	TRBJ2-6	CASSADRGLTGANVLTF	TGTGCCAGCAGCGCGGACAGGGGGCTGACTGGGGCCAACGTCCTGACTTTC
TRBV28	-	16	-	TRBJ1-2	CASSKYRDTRPYGYTF	TGTGCCAGCAGCAAGTACCGGGACACCAGGCCTTATGGCTACACCTTC
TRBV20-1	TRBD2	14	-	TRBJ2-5	CSASISGNQETQYF	TGCAGTGCTAGTATAAGCGGGAACCAAGAGACCCAGTACTTC
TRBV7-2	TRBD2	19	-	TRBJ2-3	CASSLVPRAGGGTTDPQYF	TGTGCCAGCAGCTTAGTCCCTCGAGCGGGAGGGGGGACCACAGATCCGCAGTATTTT
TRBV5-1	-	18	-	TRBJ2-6	CASSLSGPPSSGANVLTF	TGCGCCAGCAGTCTCTCAGGACCGCCGAGCTCTGGGGCCAACGTCCTGACTTTC
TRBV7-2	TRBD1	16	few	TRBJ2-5	CASSLASGTGAETQYF	TGTGCCAGCAGCTTAGCTAGCGGGACAGGGGCAGAGACCCAGTACTTC
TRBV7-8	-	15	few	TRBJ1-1	CASSARLGGLLEAFF	TGTGCCAGCAGCGCCCGACTTGGGGGGTTGCTTGAAGCTTTCTTT
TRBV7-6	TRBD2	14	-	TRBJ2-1	CASSLASGASEQFF	TGTGCCAGCAGCTTGGCTAGCGGGGCTTCTGAGCAGTTCTTC
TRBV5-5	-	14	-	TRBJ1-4	CASSLEGFDEKLFF	TGTGCCAGCAGCTTGGAGGGGTTTGATGAAAAACTGTTTTTT